What follows are 14 T cell receptor beta chains derived from one specimen sequenced in a study of identical twins. TCRdb ran MiXCR on the 5' RACE reads and lists one entry per CDR3 protein. The data hold about 660,000 distinct CDR3 sequences, with less than 10% observed a single time. Another study also made use of these data, one on yellow fever vaccine responses in identical twins.

The sample consisted of PBMCs. Receptors originate from a woman under 30 in good health.

This clonotype was seen more than once but under ten times. CDR3 DNA: TGTGCCAGCGGACAGGGCCTCGGCAATCAGCCCCAGCATTTT. Amino acid sequence: CASGQGLGNQPQHF. The V gene is TRBV6-1, the J gene TRBJ1-5; 8 bases fit TRBD1. The CDR3 is made up of 14 amino acids. The V and J ends lost 8 bases and 2 bases, in that order; junction bases with no gene match: 5. Germline CDR1 reads MNHNS; CDR2 reads SASEGT.

The sample holds a few counts of this clonotype. The V and J genes are TRBV20-1 and TRBJ2-3; possible D gene TRBD2, 6 bases. CDR1 and CDR2 (germline): DFQATT, SNEGSKA (reference sequence). The CDR3 loop spans 14 amino acids. Trimming stripped 6 bases from V and 4 bases from J, with 17 bases between. CDR3 sequence (DNA): TGCAGTGCCAGGCAGGGACTCCCGCCAGATACGCAGTATTTT. It yields the protein CSARQGLPPDTQYF.

This clonotype was found many times. The CDR3 region is CASSPRGDRGHNEQFF. CDR3 nucleotide sequence: TGTGCCAGCAGCCCGAGGGGGGACAGGGGTCACAATGAGCAGTTCTTC. The V call is TRBV11-2, the J call TRBJ2-1; TRBD1 matches 10 bases. The CDR3 has 16 amino acids. J was trimmed by 5 bases and V by 5 bases; bases with no gene match: 9. Germline values: CDR1 SGHAT, CDR2 FQNNGV.

A few counts support this clonotype. The J gene is TRBJ2-1, the V gene TRBV6-5; possibly TRBD2 for D (5 bases). CDR3 length: 16 amino acids. With 0 bases removed from V and 0 bases from J, the gap between germline ends came to 9 bases. Per germline, CDR1 MNHEY and CDR2 SVGAGI. CDR3 nucleotides: TGTGCCAGCAGTTACTCTCGCGGAGGCTCCTACAATGAGCAGTTCTTC. Amino acid sequence: CASSYSRGGSYNEQFF.

This clonotype was seen ten or more times. The chain recombines TRBV4-1 with TRBJ1-2, with 9 bases lining up with TRBD1. The germline gives CDR1 MGHRA, CDR2 YSYEKL. CDR3 size: 14 residues. The V and J ends lost 4 bases and 8 bases, in that order; junction bases with no gene match: 8. DNA of the CDR3: TGCGCCAGCAGCCCCCCGGGACAGGGTTGGGGCTACACCTTC. Its translation is CASSPPGQGWGYTF.

The chain joins TRBV20-1 to TRBJ2-7; TRBD1 aligns across 7 bases. Germline V CDR1 and CDR2: DFQATT, SNEGSKA (reference sequence). J lost 2 bases, V lost 0 bases, and 1 base had no gene match. The CDR3 contains 13 residues. CDR3 loop: CSAREQGAYEQYF. DNA for the CDR3: TGCAGTGCTAGAGAGCAGGGGGCCTACGAGCAGTACTTC.

This clonotype was counted only a few times. The J gene is TRBJ2-5, the V gene TRBV3-1, with TRBD2 matching 15 bases. Trimming cost V 7 bases and J 4 bases; bases outside gene matches: 7. This CDR3 has 16 amino acids. Germline CDR1 and CDR2: LGHDT and YNNKEL (reference sequence). CDR3 sequence: CASTSGLAGGGETQYF. As DNA, the CDR3 is TGTGCCAGCACCTCGGGACTAGCGGGGGGAGGAGAGACCCAGTACTTC.

This clonotype has just a few counts. This chain links TRBV28 with TRBJ1-2; D might be TRBD1 (5 bases). The CDR3 is 15 amino acids. CDR1 is MDHEN, CDR2 SYDVKM, per germline. Trimming took off 2 bases at V and 4 bases at J, with 14 bases between the two ends. Here the CDR3 reads CASSLRLTASYGYTF. CDR3 nucleotide sequence: TGTGCCAGCAGTTTACGCCTGACAGCGTCCTATGGCTACACCTTC.

This clonotype was recorded many times. This chain uses TRBV6-2 or TRBV6-3 with TRBJ2-7, with 10 nucleotides matching TRBD2. CDR3 size: 16 residues. Germline values: CDR1 MNHEY, CDR2 SVGEGT. Losses at the gene ends were 2 bases for V and 0 bases for J; bases not matched to a gene: 4. The CDR3 DNA is TGTGCCAGCAGTTACCGGTCTAGCGGGAGCTCCTACGAGCAGTACTTC. Protein sequence: CASSYRSSGSSYEQYF.

This chain connects TRBV7-9 to TRBJ2-3; tentative D call: TRBD1 (6 bases). With 1 base removed from V and 4 bases from J, the gap between germline ends came to 12 bases. Germline lookup yields CDR1 SEHNR and CDR2 FQNEAQ (reference sequence). The CDR3 spans 15 residues. CDR3 nucleotide sequence: TGTGCCAGCAGCTTAGACAGGGTAGGCGCAGATACGCAGTATTTT. Its protein product is CASSLDRVGADTQYF.

The chain is built from TRBV13 and TRBJ1-4, with D perhaps TRBD1 (5 bases). The CDR3 loop spans 15 amino acids. Germline V gives CDR1 PRHDT, CDR2 FYEKMQ (reference sequence). Trimming removed 6 bases from V and 7 bases from J, with 18 bases in between. This chain's CDR3 is CASSSRDLWGEKLFF. The CDR3 DNA follows: TGTGCCAGCAGTTCCAGGGACCTGTGGGGTGAAAAACTGTTTTTT. Supplemented by reference TRBV13 and TRBJ1-4, the full variable domain reads AAGVIQSPRHLIKEKRETATLKCYPIPRHDTVYWYQQGPGQDPQFLISFYEKMQSDKGSIPDRFSAQQFSDYHSELNMSSLELGDSALYFCASSSRDLWGEKLFFGSGTQLSVL.

The chain employs TRBV30 and TRBJ2-5; tentative D call: TRBD1 (5 bases). CDR3 length equals 14 residues. Germline assignment: CDR1 GTSNPN and CDR2 SVGIG (reference sequence). V lost 3 bases, J lost 5 bases, and 16 bases lay in between. The CDR3 sequence is CAWRRPVGQETQYF. In DNA form, the CDR3 reads TGTGCCTGGAGGAGGCCTGTGGGGCAGGAGACCCAGTACTTC.

This clonotype has ten or more counts. The chain is built from TRBV18 and TRBJ2-1; possible D gene TRBD1, 6 bases. Germline values: CDR1 KGHSH, CDR2 LQKENI. This CDR3 has 12 residues. V lost 1 base and J 13 bases, leaving 11 bases between the germline ends. The CDR3, as DNA: TGTGCCAGCTCACCACTATCAGGGGAACAGTTCTTC. The encoded protein is CASSPLSGEQFF.

This clonotype was observed many times. This chain connects TRBV5-1 to TRBJ2-7; no firm D call. Germline V gene sequence: CDR1 SGHRS, CDR2 YFSETQ. This CDR3 is 14 amino acids long. V was trimmed by 5 bases and J by 2 bases, leaving 14 bases between them. CDR3: CASRLQVLAYEQYF. CDR3 sequence (DNA): TGCGCCAGCAGATTGCAGGTTCTGGCCTACGAGCAGTACTTC.